The T cell receptor beta chain described here comes from a study of cytomegalovirus exposure and HLA in healthy donors. Overall study findings and caveats: Relative to the approximately 700-donor mean, N-insertions were reportedly fewer in an Asian-associated ancestry cluster in a later analysis.

This clone was found once. Its antigen is not identified. 60 Vbeta and 13 Jbeta primers were used in PCR. Data came from immunoSEQ multiplex PCR; TCRdb stores just in-frame clones and leaves some out. Of about 91,000 clones in the sample, around 67% were seen once. V was cut by 10 bases and J by 7 bases, with 14 bases left in between. The CDR3 covers 13 residues. Germline assignment: CDR1 MDHEN and CDR2 SYDVKM. The chain uses TRBV28 and TRBJ1-6; weak D call: TRBD1 (6 bases). The TCR originated in a human donor in good health. The sequencing input was PBMCs. In DNA, the CDR3 is TGTGCCACGCGACAGGCCCAAAATTCACCCCTCCACTTT. It specifies CATRQAQNSPLHF.